The 6 T cell receptor beta chains given below trace back to one sample, sequenced in a study of regulatory dendritic cells for organ transplantation (dated by TCRdb to 2017 to 2019). The receptor library was made with the immunoSEQ multiplex PCR assay. Entries here come from immuneACCESS through TCRdb and include only in-frame sequences with V and J called. Some clones fail to appear in such tables; in the studies checked, an unresolved V gene covers under half of the shortfall, and the cause of the remainder is unknown. The sample yields about 21,000 clones; 65% to 90% were counted once. The ten largest clones add up to about 0.25% of the sample. Their cognate antigens are unknown. Sorted T cell subsets were CFSE-labeled and co-cultured for five to six days with allogeneic regulatory or mature dendritic cells at a 1:10 DC:T ratio. Sequences were obtained from naive CD4+ T cells from blood cultured with dendritic cells. What the cell subset or site label conveys for this sample: CD45RA+ naive T cells. The receptors derive from a human donor in good health.

This rearrangement joins TRBV6-6 to TRBJ1-3, with no clear D. Germline V gene lookup returns CDR1 MNHNY and CDR2 SVGAGI (reference sequence). This CDR3 is 14 amino acids long. V dropped 6 bases and J dropped 0 bases, with 9 bases sitting between them. The CDR3 DNA is TGTGCCAGCAGCCTCGCGGACTCTGGAAACACCATATATTTT. Protein sequence: CASSLADSGNTIYF.

The rearrangement joins TRBV2 to TRBJ1-5, with a possible D match to TRBD1 (5 bases). The CDR3 extends over 14 amino acids. The germline CDR1 and CDR2 sequences are SNHLY and FYNNEI. The germline V and J ends were trimmed by 6 bases and 2 bases, with 11 bases remaining between them. CDR3 in DNA: TGTGCCAGCAGCGCGGGGGGGGGCAATCAGCCCCAGCATTTT. It translates to CASSAGGGNQPQHF.

The chain links TRBV30 to TRBJ1-3; D unresolved. The CDR3 has 15 amino acids. The V gene's germline CDR1 is GTSNPN and CDR2 SVGIG (reference sequence). V lost 1 base to trimming and J lost 0 bases, with 10 bases between them. CDR3 region: CAWSARISSGNTIYF. The CDR3 DNA sequence: TGTGCCTGGAGTGCGAGGATCTCCTCTGGAAACACCATATATTTT.

V gene TRBV13 combines with J gene TRBJ2-5, with D unclear. Between the trimmed V and J ends, which lost 2 bases and 2 bases, there was a span of 0 bases. The length of the CDR3 is 11 residues. Germline V gene sequence: CDR1 PRHDT, CDR2 FYEKMQ (reference sequence). The DNA for the CDR3 is TGTGCCAGCAGCTTACAAGAGACCCAGTACTTC. Its translation: CASSLQETQYF.

This chain links TRBV18 with TRBJ2-7; D gene ambiguous. The germline V and J ends were trimmed by 0 bases and 0 bases, with 3 bases remaining between them. From germline, CDR1 is KGHSH and CDR2 LQKENI. The CDR3 loop spans 13 amino acids. In DNA form, the CDR3 reads TGTGCCAGCTCACCACCCAGCTCCTACGAGCAGTACTTC. Translated, it gives CASSPPSSYEQYF.

The chain has TRBV7-8 and TRBJ2-7; TRBD2 aligns across 13 bases. The ends lost 7 bases at V and 3 bases at J; junction bases unmatched: 6. The CDR3 contains 15 residues. Germline CDR1 reads SGHVS; CDR2 reads FQNEAQ. As DNA, the CDR3 is TGTGCCAGCACCCCCGGGACTAGCGGGATCTACGAGCAGTACTTC. This gives the protein CASTPGTSGIYEQYF.